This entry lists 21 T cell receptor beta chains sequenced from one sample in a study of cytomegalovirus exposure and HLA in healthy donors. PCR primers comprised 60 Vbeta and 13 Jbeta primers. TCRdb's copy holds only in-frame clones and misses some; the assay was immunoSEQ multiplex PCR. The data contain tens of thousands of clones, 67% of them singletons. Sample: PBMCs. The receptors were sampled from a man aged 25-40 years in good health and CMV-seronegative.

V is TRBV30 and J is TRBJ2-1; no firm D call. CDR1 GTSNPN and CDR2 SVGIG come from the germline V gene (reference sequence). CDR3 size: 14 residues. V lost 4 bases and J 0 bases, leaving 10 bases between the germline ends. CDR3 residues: CAWTPPSSYNEQFF. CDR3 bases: TGTGCCTGGACCCCCCCGAGCTCCTACAATGAGCAGTTCTTC.

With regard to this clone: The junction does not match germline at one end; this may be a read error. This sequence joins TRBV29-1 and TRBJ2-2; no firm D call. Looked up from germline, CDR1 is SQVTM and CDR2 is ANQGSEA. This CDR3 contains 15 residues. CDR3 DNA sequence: TGCGGCGTATTCCAAACTACCTCGAACACCGGGGAGCTGTTTTTT. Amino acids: CGVFQTTSNTGELFF.

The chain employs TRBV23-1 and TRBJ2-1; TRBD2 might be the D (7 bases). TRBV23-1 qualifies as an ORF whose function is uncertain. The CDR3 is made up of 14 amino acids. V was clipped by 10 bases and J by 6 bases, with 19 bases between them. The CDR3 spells CANPRGAQPNEQFF. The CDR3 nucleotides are TGCGCCAACCCCCGGGGGGCGCAACCCAATGAGCAGTTCTTC.

The CDR3 DNA reads TGTGCCTGGAGTGGACAGGGAGACACTGAAGCTTTCTTT. Encoded protein: CAWSGQGDTEAFF. The rearrangement uses TRBV30 and TRBJ1-1, with 7 nucleotides matching TRBD1. The CDR3 covers 13 residues. J gave up 3 bases and V 1 base, and 2 bases lay outside the gene matches. The germline gives CDR1 GTSNPN, CDR2 SVGIG (reference sequence). Filled out from reference TRBV30 and TRBJ1-1, the complete variable domain reads SQTIHQWPATLVQPVGSPLSLECTVEGTSNPNLYWYRQAAGRGLQLLFYSVGIGQISSEVPQNLSASRPQDRQFILSSKKLLLSDSGFYLCAWSGQGDTEAFFGQGTRLTVV.

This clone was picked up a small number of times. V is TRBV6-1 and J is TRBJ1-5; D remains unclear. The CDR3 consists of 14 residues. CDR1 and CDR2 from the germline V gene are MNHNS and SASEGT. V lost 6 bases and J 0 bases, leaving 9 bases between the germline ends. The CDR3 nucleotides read TGTGCCAGCAGGGGCAGTCCTAGCAATCAGCCCCAGCATTTT. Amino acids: CASRGSPSNQPQHF.

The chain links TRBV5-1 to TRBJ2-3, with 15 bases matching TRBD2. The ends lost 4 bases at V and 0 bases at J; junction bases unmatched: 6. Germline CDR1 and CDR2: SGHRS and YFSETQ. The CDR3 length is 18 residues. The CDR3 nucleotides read TGCGCCAGCAGCCCCGGACTAGCGGGAGGGTTTAGCACAGATACGCAGTATTTT. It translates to CASSPGLAGGFSTDTQYF. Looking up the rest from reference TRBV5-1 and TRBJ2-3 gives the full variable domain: KAGVTQTPRYLIKTRGQQVTLSCSPISGHRSVSWYQQTPGQGLQFLFEYFSETQRNKGNFPGRFSGRQFSNSRSEMNVSTLELGDSALYLCASSPGLAGGFSTDTQYFGPGTRLTVL.

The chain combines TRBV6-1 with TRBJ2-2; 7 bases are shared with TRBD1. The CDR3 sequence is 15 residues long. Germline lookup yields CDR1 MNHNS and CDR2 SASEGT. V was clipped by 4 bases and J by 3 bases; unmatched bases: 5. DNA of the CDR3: TGTGCCAGCAGTGTGGACAGGAGCTACACCGGGGAGCTGTTTTTT. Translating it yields CASSVDRSYTGELFF.

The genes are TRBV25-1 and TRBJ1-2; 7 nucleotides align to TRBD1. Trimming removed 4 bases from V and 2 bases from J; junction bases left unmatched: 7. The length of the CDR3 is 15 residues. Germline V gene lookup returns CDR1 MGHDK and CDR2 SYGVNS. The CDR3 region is CASSAQGVANYGYTF. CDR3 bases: TGTGCCAGCAGTGCGCAGGGGGTTGCGAACTATGGCTACACCTTC.

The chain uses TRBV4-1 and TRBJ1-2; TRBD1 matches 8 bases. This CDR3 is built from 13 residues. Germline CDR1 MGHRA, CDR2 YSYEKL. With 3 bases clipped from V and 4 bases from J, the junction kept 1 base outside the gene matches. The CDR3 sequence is CASSHGQGYGYTF. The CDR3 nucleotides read TGCGCCAGCAGCCACGGACAGGGCTATGGCTACACCTTC.

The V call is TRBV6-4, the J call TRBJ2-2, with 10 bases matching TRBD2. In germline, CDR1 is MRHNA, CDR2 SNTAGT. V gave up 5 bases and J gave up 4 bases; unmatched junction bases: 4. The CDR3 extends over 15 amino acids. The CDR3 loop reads CASSLAGEGTGELFF. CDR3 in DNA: TGTGCCAGCAGTCTAGCGGGGGAAGGCACCGGGGAGCTGTTTTTT.

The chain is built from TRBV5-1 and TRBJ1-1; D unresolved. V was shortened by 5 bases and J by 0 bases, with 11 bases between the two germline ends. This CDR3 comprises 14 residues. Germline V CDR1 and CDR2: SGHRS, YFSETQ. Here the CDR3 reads CASSRETLNTEAFF. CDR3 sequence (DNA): TGCGCCAGCAGTCGGGAGACTCTGAACACTGAAGCTTTCTTT.

The CDR3 loop is CSVAATVTGELFF. The CDR3 DNA is TGCAGCGTCGCGGCGACAGTAACCGGGGAGCTGTTTTTT. The rearrangement joins TRBV29-1 to TRBJ2-2, with a possible D match to TRBD1 (5 bases). Germline V CDR1 and CDR2: SQVTM, ANQGSEA. This CDR3 is 13 amino acids long. The V gene lost 6 bases and the J gene lost 5 bases, with 13 bases spanning the gap.

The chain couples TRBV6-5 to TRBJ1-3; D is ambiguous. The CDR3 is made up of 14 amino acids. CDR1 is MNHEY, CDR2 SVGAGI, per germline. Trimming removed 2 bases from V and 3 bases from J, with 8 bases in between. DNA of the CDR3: TGTGCCAGCAGTTACCGAGAGGGTGGAAACACCATATATTTT. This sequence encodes CASSYREGGNTIYF.

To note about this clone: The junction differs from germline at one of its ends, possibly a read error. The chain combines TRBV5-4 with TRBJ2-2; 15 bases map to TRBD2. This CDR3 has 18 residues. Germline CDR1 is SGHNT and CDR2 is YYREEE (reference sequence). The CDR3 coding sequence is TGTGCCAGCAGCTTTGGGACTAGCGGGGGGCCGAACACCGGGAAGCTGTTTTTT. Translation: CASSFGTSGGPNTGKLFF.

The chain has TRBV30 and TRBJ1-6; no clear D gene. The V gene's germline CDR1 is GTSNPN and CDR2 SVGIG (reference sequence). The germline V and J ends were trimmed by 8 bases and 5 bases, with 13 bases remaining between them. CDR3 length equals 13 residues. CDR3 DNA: TGTGCCCGTTCCGAAGACAATAATTCACCCCTCCACTTT. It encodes CARSEDNNSPLHF. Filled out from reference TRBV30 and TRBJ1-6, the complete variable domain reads SQTIHQWPATLVQPVGSPLSLECTVEGTSNPNLYWYRQAAGRGLQLLFYSVGIGQISSEVPQNLSASRPQDRQFILSSKKLLLSDSGFYLCARSEDNNSPLHFGNGTRLTVT.

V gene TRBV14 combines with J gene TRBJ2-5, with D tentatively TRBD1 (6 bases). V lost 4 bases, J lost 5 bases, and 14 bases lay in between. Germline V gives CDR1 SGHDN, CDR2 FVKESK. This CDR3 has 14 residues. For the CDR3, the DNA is TGTGCCAGCAGCCCGGGGCCAGGGGTTGAGACCCAGTACTTC. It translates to CASSPGPGVETQYF. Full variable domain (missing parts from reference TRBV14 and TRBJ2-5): EAGVTQFPSHSVIEKGQTVTLRCDPISGHDNLYWYRRVMGKEIKFLLHFVKESKQDESGMPNNRFLAERTGGTYSTLKVQPAELEDSGVYFCASSPGPGVETQYFGPGTRLLVL.

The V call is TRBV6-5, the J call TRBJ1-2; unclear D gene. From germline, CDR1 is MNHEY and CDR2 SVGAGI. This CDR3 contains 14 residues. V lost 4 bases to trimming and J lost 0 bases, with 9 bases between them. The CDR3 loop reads CASSSQISNYGYTF. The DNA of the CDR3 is TGTGCCAGCAGTTCACAGATTTCTAACTATGGCTACACCTTC.

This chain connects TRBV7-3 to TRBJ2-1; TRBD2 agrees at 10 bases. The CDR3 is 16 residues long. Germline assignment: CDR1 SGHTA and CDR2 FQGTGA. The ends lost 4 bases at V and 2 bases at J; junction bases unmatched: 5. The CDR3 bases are TGTGCCAGCAGCTCCCCTAGCGGGAGTACCTACAATGAGCAGTTCTTC. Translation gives CASSSPSGSTYNEQFF.

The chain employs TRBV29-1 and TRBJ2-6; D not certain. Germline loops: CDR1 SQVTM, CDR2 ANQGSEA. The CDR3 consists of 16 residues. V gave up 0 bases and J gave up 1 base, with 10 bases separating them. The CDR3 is CSVEEWAISGANVLTF. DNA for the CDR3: TGCAGCGTTGAAGAATGGGCCATTTCTGGGGCCAACGTCCTGACTTTC.

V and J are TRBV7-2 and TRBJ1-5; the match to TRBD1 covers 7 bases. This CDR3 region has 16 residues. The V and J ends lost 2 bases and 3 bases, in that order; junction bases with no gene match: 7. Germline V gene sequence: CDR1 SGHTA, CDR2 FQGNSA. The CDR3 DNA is TGTGCCAGCAGCTTAAGGGCAGGGGGGATCAATCAGCCCCAGCATTTT. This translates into CASSLRAGGINQPQHF.

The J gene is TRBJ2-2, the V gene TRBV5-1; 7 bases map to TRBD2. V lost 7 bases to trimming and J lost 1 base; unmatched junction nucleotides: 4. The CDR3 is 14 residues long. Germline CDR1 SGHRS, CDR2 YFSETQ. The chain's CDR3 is CASAAGENTGELFF. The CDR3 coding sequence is TGCGCCAGCGCCGCGGGGGAGAACACCGGGGAGCTGTTTTTT.